Below are 11 T cell receptor beta chains sequenced from a single sample in a study of blood T cell repertoires in COVID-19. The assay was immunoSEQ multiplex PCR, and TCRdb's table has in-frame clones only and misses some. This sample has hundreds of thousands of clones; roughly 84% occur once, and the top ten carry roughly 8.6%. The material sequenced was peripheral blood. The receptors originated from a human donor in a cohort sampled during active COVID-19.

J is TRBJ2-7 and V is TRBV5-1; weak D call: TRBD2 (6 bases). The ends were cut back, 0 bases at V and 6 bases at J, with 16 bases in the middle. The CDR3 contains 15 residues. Per the germline V gene, CDR1 is SGHRS and CDR2 is YFSETQ. CDR3 protein: CASSLDGSLAREQYF. For the CDR3, the DNA is TGCGCCAGCAGCTTGGATGGAAGCCTAGCGCGCGAGCAGTACTTC.

The V gene is TRBV18, the J gene TRBJ1-2; 8 bases are a match to TRBD1. This CDR3 is 15 amino acids long. Per the germline V gene, CDR1 is KGHSH and CDR2 is LQKENI. The V gene end was trimmed by 2 bases and the J gene end by 7 bases; junction bases not matched to a gene: 9. The CDR3, as DNA: TGTGCCAGCTCACCAGAGCAACAGGGGGTTCGTGGCTACACCTTC. Its protein is CASSPEQQGVRGYTF. Using reference TRBV18 and TRBJ1-2 for the parts outside the CDR3, the full variable domain is NAGVMQNPRHLVRRRGQEARLRCSPMKGHSHVYWYRQLPEEGLKFMVYLQKENIIDESGMPKERFSAEFPKEGPSILRIQQVVRGDSAAYFCASSPEQQGVRGYTFGSGTRLTVV.

This clone was picked up one time. The chain is built from TRBV3-1 (or the pseudogene TRBV3-2) and TRBJ1-5; D unresolved. Germline CDR1 LGHDT, CDR2 YNNKEL (reference sequence). CDR3 length: 15 residues. V was clipped by 8 bases and J by 0 bases, with 14 bases between them. The chain's CDR3 is CASALGGISNQPQHF. The CDR3 nucleotides are TGTGCCAGCGCCCTGGGAGGGATTAGCAATCAGCCCCAGCATTTT.

CDR3 coding DNA: TGTGCCAGCTCCCCCCTAAACTCTGGAAACACCATATATTTT. It encodes CASSPLNSGNTIYF. V is TRBV5-6 and J is TRBJ1-3; D remains ambiguous. Germline V gives CDR1 SGHDT, CDR2 YYEEEE. V was trimmed by 7 bases and J by 0 bases, leaving 11 bases between them. This CDR3 has 14 amino acids.

This chain joins TRBV4-1 and TRBJ1-1, with a tentative D call TRBD1 (6 bases). Trimming left V 3 bases short and J 3 bases short, with 14 bases between. CDR1 MGHRA and CDR2 YSYEKL come from the germline V gene. The CDR3 is made up of 15 amino acids. The CDR3: CASSQAQGRDTEAFF. CDR3 nucleotide sequence: TGCGCCAGCAGCCAGGCACAGGGCCGTGACACTGAAGCTTTCTTT.

The V and J genes are TRBV7-3 and TRBJ2-1; TRBD2 matches at 10 bases. CDR1 is SGHTA, CDR2 FQGTGA, per germline. The CDR3 has 16 amino acids. Trimming removed 4 bases from V and 10 bases from J; junction bases left unmatched: 13. This CDR3 reads CASSSELAGLGKEQFF. The CDR3 DNA follows: TGTGCCAGCAGCTCTGAACTAGCGGGACTGGGAAAGGAGCAGTTCTTC.

The genes are TRBV7-9 and TRBJ2-1; TRBD2 matches 8 bases. J was trimmed by 5 bases and V by 5 bases; bases with no gene match: 5. This CDR3 region has 14 residues. Germline V gene lookup returns CDR1 SEHNR and CDR2 FQNEAQ (reference sequence). In nucleotides, the CDR3 is TGTGCCAGCAGCAACCGGGGGGGCCACAATGAGCAGTTCTTC. Its translation: CASSNRGGHNEQFF.

CDR3 in DNA: TGTGCCAGCAGTCCGAAGACAGGGCCAGTGGACTATGGCTACACCTTC. It specifies CASSPKTGPVDYGYTF. V and J are TRBV27 and TRBJ1-2; 7 bases agree with TRBD1. J was trimmed by 3 bases and V by 5 bases; bases with no gene match: 12. The germline gives CDR1 MNHEY, CDR2 SMNVEV (reference sequence). The CDR3 has 16 residues.

V gene TRBV10-3 combines with J gene TRBJ2-7; 9 bases line up with TRBD1. The CDR3 length is 12 residues. Germline CDR1 is ENHRY and CDR2 is SYGVKD. J was trimmed by 5 bases and V by 11 bases; bases with no gene match: 7. The CDR3 loop reads CAATGGANEQYF. In nucleotides, the CDR3 is TGTGCCGCCACAGGGGGCGCGAACGAGCAGTACTTC.

The CDR3 nucleotides are TGTGCCAGCAGCCCGAGGACTAGCGGGGCTACTTACTACAATGAGCAGTTCTTC. It yields the protein CASSPRTSGATYYNEQFF. The chain carries TRBV7-2 and TRBJ2-1; 12 bases are shared with TRBD2. Germline V gene data show CDR1 as SGHTA and CDR2 as FQGNSA. The trim removed 5 bases at V and 3 bases at J, leaving 11 bases unmatched. CDR3 length equals 18 residues.

The chain uses TRBV28 and TRBJ1-1; no firm D call. The CDR3 is 12 residues long. The ends were cut back, 6 bases at V and 8 bases at J, with 13 bases in the middle. The germline V gene has CDR1 MDHEN and CDR2 SYDVKM. The CDR3 coding sequence is TGTGCCAGCAGCCTAGGCATGAAGGAAGCTTTCTTT. Residues: CASSLGMKEAFF.